The sequence of this T cell receptor beta chain was determined in a study of T cell responses to AZD1222 COVID-19 vaccine. Regarding the study as a whole: All repertoire sampling was performed exclusively after the peak T cell response. Clonal diversity may have been underestimated in mostly white British donors.

This CDR3 has 13 amino acids. Germline CDR1 MNHEY, CDR2 SMNVEV (reference sequence). The V end was cut by 5 bases, the J end by 0 bases, with 6 bases between. Some clones are missing from TCRdb's copy, which holds only in-frame ones; the method was immunoSEQ multiplex PCR. This table holds approximately 70,000 clones, approximately 90% found once. As regards this clone: Its target is unknown.

The chain links TRBV27 to TRBJ2-3; D remains ambiguous. This receptor was taken from an adult in good health. The source was peripheral blood, collected on day 0 of AZD1222 vaccination. The CDR3 DNA follows: TGTGCCAGCAGTCTGAGAAGCACAGATACGCAGTATTTT. Its translation: CASSLRSTDTQYF.